This T cell receptor beta chain was recorded in a study of post-analysis software for immune sequencing data. General study points: Among five TRBV segments more frequent in patients than controls were TRBV5-6, TRBV5-1 and TRBV20-1.

Unique molecular identifiers featured in each of the TCR beta cDNA libraries. Starting from roughly 1 to 10 million T cells, the study yielded about 500,000 cDNA molecules. TCRdb ran MiXCR on the PCR reads and lists one entry per CDR3 protein. The sample consists of approximately 630,000 distinct CDR3 sequences, around 60% of them appearing once. Germline assignment: CDR1 SNHLY and CDR2 FYNNEI. V lost 1 base to trimming and J lost 7 bases; unmatched junction nucleotides: 6. CDR3 length: 14 amino acids. This clonotype was found a few times. The antigen is undetermined. The chain joins TRBV2 to TRBJ1-1; 7 nucleotides line up with TRBD1. Sequences were obtained from blood. This sequence originates from a girl aged 2 to 9 with multiple sclerosis. The CDR3 DNA is TGTGCCAGCAGTGAAGATCGACAGGGAATTGAAGCTTTCTTT. Residues: CASSEDRQGIEAFF.